One sample yielded the 25 T cell receptor beta chains listed below, sequenced in a study of regulatory T cells in long-lasting Graves disease (dated by TCRdb to 2020 to 2022). The intended sense of this specimen's time point label: newly diagnosed GD, antithyroid drugs for less than 3 months. RNA was extracted from PBMCs in TRIzol for both TCR sequencing and RNA sequencing. The library was produced with multiplex PCR. Sequencing relied on an Illumina HiSeq 4000. CDR3 regions were amplified by Arm-PCR with iRepertoire HTBI primers to construct TCR beta libraries. TCRdb ran its own pipeline on the public reads, namely fastp trimming at Q25 and MiXCR clone calling, and kept in-frame beta chains. Merged by CDR3 protein, the rows form single entries marked with the most common genes and DNA. The sample records approximately 460,000 distinct CDR3 sequences, about 15% of which are singletons. The ten biggest clones cover around 10% of the sample.

This same sample was also part of a study on T cells in Graves' hyperthyroidism and ophthalmopathy.

The specimen comprised peripheral blood mononuclear cells (PBMCs), sampled at new diagnosis, from a patient treated with antithyroid drugs. Every receptor here comes from a woman aged 25 to 39 with Graves disease. Donor details come from another sample of the same person, matched by shared clones.

This clonotype has at least ten counts. This sequence joins TRBV30 and TRBJ2-1, with D unclear. V shed 2 bases and J shed 10 bases, with 9 bases lying between them. The CDR3 is 11 amino acids. CDR1 is GTSNPN and CDR2 is SVGIG in the germline V gene (reference sequence). This CDR3 is CAWSRFDEQFF. The CDR3 bases are TGTGCCTGGAGTCGTTTCGACGAGCAGTTCTTC.

This clonotype was counted at least ten times. The V gene is TRBV11-1, the J gene TRBJ2-1; D is unclear. The CDR3 consists of 14 residues. Germline-derived CDR1 and CDR2 are SGHAT and FQDESV (reference sequence). Trimming removed 2 bases from V and 4 bases from J, with 9 bases in between. CDR3 in amino acids: CASSLNEEYNEQFF. The CDR3 coding sequence is TGTGCCAGCAGCTTAAATGAAGAGTACAATGAGCAGTTCTTC.

This clonotype was seen only a few times. The chain joins TRBV3-1 to TRBJ2-1; TRBD2 aligns across 8 bases. V shed 5 bases, J shed 15 bases, and the junction held 24 bases outside the gene matches. Germline assignment: CDR1 LGHDT and CDR2 YNNKEL (reference sequence). CDR3 length: 17 residues. The CDR3 sequence is CASSSPAGGAPEIYLFF. The CDR3 bases are TGTGCCAGCAGCTCACCGGCGGGGGGCGCCCCAGAAATCTATTTGTTCTTC.

This clonotype was detected ten times or more. The DNA for the CDR3 is TGTGCCAGCAGTTCACGACAGATACATTACGAGCAGTACTTC. This encodes CASSSRQIHYEQYF. V usage is TRBV12-3 or TRBV12-4 and J usage is TRBJ2-7; D may be TRBD1 (5 bases). This CDR3 contains 14 residues. Trimming shortened V by 4 bases and J by 4 bases, and 14 bases separated the two germline ends.

This clonotype was recorded many times. This chain connects TRBV29-1 to TRBJ1-1; D might be TRBD1 (6 bases). The V end lost 5 bases, the J end lost 6 bases, and 16 bases lay between the germline ends. CDR1 SQVTM and CDR2 ANQGSEA come from the germline V gene. CDR3 length equals 13 residues. The CDR3, as DNA: TGCAGCGTTCGTTTGGGGGGCGCATCTGAAGCTTTCTTT. Amino acids: CSVRLGGASEAFF.

This clonotype showed up many times. One end of the junction does not line up with germline, which may come from a read error. The rearrangement uses TRBV5-1 and TRBJ2-7; TRBD1 matches at 10 bases. Germline CDR1 and CDR2: SGHRS and YFSETQ. The length of the CDR3 is 14 residues. The CDR3 DNA sequence: TGTGCCAGCAGCGCTGGGACAGGGGAATACGAGCAGTACTTC. It translates to CASSAGTGEYEQYF. The full variable domain, completed using reference TRBV5-1 and TRBJ2-7, is KAGVTQTPRYLIKTRGQQVTLSCSPISGHRSVSWYQQTPGQGLQFLFEYFSETQRNKGNFPGRFSGRQFSNSRSEMNVSTLELGDSALYLCASSAGTGEYEQYFGPGTRLTVT.

The chain combines TRBV15 with TRBJ2-1; 10 bases fit TRBD2. Looked up from germline, CDR1 is LNHNV and CDR2 is YYDKDF (reference sequence). The CDR3 has 15 amino acids. The ends lost 8 bases at V and 5 bases at J; junction bases unmatched: 9. The CDR3 spells CATLKGLASNNEQFF. As DNA, the CDR3 is TGTGCCACCTTAAAGGGACTAGCGTCCAACAATGAGCAGTTCTTC.

This clonotype was seen repeatedly, ten times or more. The V gene is TRBV18, the J gene TRBJ1-3; tentative D call: TRBD1 (5 bases). The germline V gene encodes CDR1 KGHSH and CDR2 LQKENI. The germline V and J ends were trimmed by 4 bases and 7 bases, with 20 bases remaining between them. CDR3 size: 16 residues. The CDR3 here is CASSLGRPSSLNTIYF. The CDR3, as DNA: TGTGCCAGCTCACTGGGGCGCCCTTCAAGCCTGAACACCATATATTTT.

Many counts were recorded for this clonotype. The rearrangement uses TRBV29-1 and TRBJ1-1; D may be TRBD1 (5 bases). V lost 4 bases, J lost 0 bases, and 9 bases lay in between. Per the germline V gene, CDR1 is SQVTM and CDR2 is ANQGSEA. The CDR3 contains 13 residues. CDR3 in DNA: TGCAGCGTTGGGCCAGGGCTGAACACTGAAGCTTTCTTT. This translates into CSVGPGLNTEAFF. Full variable domain (rest looked up from reference TRBV29-1 and TRBJ1-1): SAVISQKPSRDICQRGTSLTIQCQVDSQVTMMFWYRQQPGQSLTLIATANQGSEATYESGFVIDKFPISRPNLTFSTLTVSNMSPEDSSIYLCSVGPGLNTEAFFGQGTRLTVV.

Many counts were recorded for this clonotype. CDR3: CATAGQSNYGYTF. CDR3 sequence (DNA): TGCGCCACCGCGGGACAATCGAACTATGGCTACACCTTC. The rearrangement uses TRBV10-2 and TRBJ1-2; a weak D match, TRBD1 (6 bases). This CDR3 comprises 13 residues. Germline-derived CDR1 and CDR2 are WSHSY and SAAADI. Between the trimmed V and J ends, which lost 10 bases and 2 bases, there was a span of 14 bases.

This clonotype was detected only a few times. V gene TRBV20-1 combines with J gene TRBJ2-1; D remains unclear. V was pared by 2 bases and J by 6 bases, with 11 bases between. Germline CDR1 and CDR2: DFQATT and SNEGSKA (reference sequence). The CDR3 extends over 13 amino acids. CDR3 sequence reads: CSARISKCNEQFF. CDR3 nucleotide sequence: TGCAGTGCTAGAATTAGCAAGTGCAATGAGCAGTTCTTC.

This clonotype has more than one count but fewer than ten. The rearrangement links TRBV20-1 to TRBJ2-7; 7 bases are shared with TRBD1. Germline assignment: CDR1 DFQATT and CDR2 SNEGSKA (reference sequence). The trim removed 5 bases at V and 2 bases at J, leaving 6 bases unmatched. The CDR3 has 13 residues. DNA of the CDR3: TGCAGTGCTCCCCCCCAGGGGGCCTACGAGCAGTACTTC. This gives the protein CSAPPQGAYEQYF.

This clonotype was observed a few times. CDR3 DNA sequence: TGTGCCAGCAGTTTATTTCGGGGGGGCACCAAAAACATTCAGTACTTC. It translates to CASSLFRGGTKNIQYF. The J gene is TRBJ2-4, the V gene TRBV28; 8 bases line up with TRBD2. This CDR3 region has 16 residues. After removal of 1 base from V and 2 bases from J, the junction contained 4 bases not matched to a gene. Germline CDR1 and CDR2: MDHEN and SYDVKM.

This clonotype was observed a few times. The rearrangement uses TRBV18 and TRBJ1-1; D is unresolved. From germline, CDR1 is KGHSH and CDR2 LQKENI. The CDR3 is 16 amino acids. Trimming shortened V by 2 bases and J by 6 bases, and 19 bases separated the two germline ends. The CDR3 sequence is CASSPSDGSVSAEAFF. For the CDR3, the DNA is TGTGCCAGCTCACCATCGGACGGATCCGTTAGCGCTGAAGCTTTCTTT.

This clonotype was counted many times. The chain uses TRBV20-1 and TRBJ1-1; D may be TRBD1 (6 bases). The CDR3 loop spans 15 amino acids. V lost 2 bases and J lost 1, with 14 bases in between. Germline lookup yields CDR1 DFQATT and CDR2 SNEGSKA (reference sequence). The CDR3 nucleotides read TGCAGTGCTAGACCCCAGACAGGCGCGAACACTGAAGCTTTCTTT. Protein: CSARPQTGANTEAFF.

This clonotype was seen many times. CDR3 bases: TGTGCCAGCAGCAAACAGGGTCGGTCAGATACGCAGTATTTT. This sequence encodes CASSKQGRSDTQYF. The chain couples TRBV7-2 to TRBJ2-3; a possible D gene is TRBD1 (6 bases). Germline V gives CDR1 SGHTA, CDR2 FQGNSA. V dropped 5 bases and J dropped 4 bases, with 13 bases sitting between them. The CDR3 consists of 14 residues.

In its sample, this clonotype was seen a few times. The V call is TRBV6-1, the J call TRBJ2-1; D remains unclear. V lost 6 bases, J lost 4 bases, and 10 bases lay in between. This CDR3 has 13 residues. Germline assignment: CDR1 MNHNS and CDR2 SASEGT. The CDR3 region has the DNA TGTGCCAGCAGCCGATTACAGTACAATGAGCAGTTCTTC. Translated, it gives CASSRLQYNEQFF.

V gene TRBV6-2 or TRBV6-3 combines with J gene TRBJ2-3, with 9 bases aligning to TRBD2. This CDR3 has 15 amino acids. Germline-derived CDR1 and CDR2 are MNHEY and SVGEGT. The V segment lost 4 bases and the J segment 4 bases; nucleotides outside the gene matches: 6. CDR3 nucleotides: TGTGCCAGCAGTTCCCCCCGACTAGCGGCAGATACGCAGTATTTT. Its translation is CASSSPRLAADTQYF.

This clonotype was counted many times. This rearrangement joins TRBV18 to TRBJ2-7; D gene unclear. V was pared by 2 bases and J by 1 base, with 9 bases between. CDR3 length: 14 amino acids. Germline CDR1 is KGHSH and CDR2 is LQKENI. The CDR3 spells CASSPGMGSYEQYF. CDR3 DNA: TGTGCCAGCTCACCAGGGATGGGGTCCTACGAGCAGTACTTC.

The V and J genes are TRBV14 and TRBJ2-7, with D unresolved. The germline V and J ends were trimmed by 4 bases and 2 bases, with 18 bases remaining between them. Germline CDR1 reads SGHDN; CDR2 reads FVKESK. CDR3 size: 16 residues. CDR3 sequence (DNA): TGTGCCAGCAGCCGAAGGAACCGTTGTCAGCCCTACGAGCAGTACTTC. Translated: CASSRRNRCQPYEQYF.

This clonotype showed up just a few times. Its ends do not fully match the called genes, so a read error is possible. This sequence joins TRBV28 and TRBJ1-5; D remains ambiguous. The V gene's germline CDR1 is MDHEN and CDR2 SYDVKM. The CDR3 length is 14 residues. The DNA of the CDR3 is TGCGCAGCTATCGGGCAGATGAGCAATCAGCCCCAGCATTTT. It is translated as CAAIGQMSNQPQHF.

Many counts were recorded for this clonotype. The chain is built from TRBV3-1 and TRBJ2-5; D may correspond to TRBD1 or TRBD2 (6 bases each). Germline CDR1 is LGHDT and CDR2 is YNNKEL (reference sequence). CDR3 size: 15 residues. The V end was cut by 0 bases, the J end by 5 bases, with 13 bases between. The CDR3 bases are TGTGCCAGCAGCCAAGATCCCGGGGGCAGGGAGACCCAGTACTTC. Translated, it gives CASSQDPGGRETQYF.

This clonotype has at least ten counts. The chain couples TRBV15 to TRBJ1-4; D is uncertain. V was trimmed by 1 base and J by 5 bases, leaving 5 bases between them. Germline CDR1 LNHNV, CDR2 YYDKDF (reference sequence). The CDR3 covers 13 residues. CDR3 in amino acids: CATSRVRNEKLFF. CDR3 nucleotide sequence: TGTGCCACCAGCAGAGTGAGAAATGAAAAACTGTTTTTT.

Many counts were recorded for this clonotype. CDR3 bases: TGTGCCAGCAGCCAATCAATGGACAGGGGGTCTTACAATGAGCAGTTCTTC. As protein: CASSQSMDRGSYNEQFF. The chain employs TRBV3-1 and TRBJ2-1, with 10 bases aligning to TRBD1. CDR1 is LGHDT and CDR2 is YNNKEL in the germline V gene (reference sequence). Trimming removed 2 bases from V and 4 bases from J; junction bases left unmatched: 8. The CDR3 contains 17 residues.

This clonotype came up many times. The rearrangement joins TRBV20-1 to TRBJ2-3, with TRBD2 identical over 7 bases. There are 16 residues in the CDR3. V lost 3 bases and J lost 3; bases outside the gene matches: 12. CDR1 is DFQATT, CDR2 SNEGSKA, per germline (reference sequence). The CDR3 region is CSASGMAGVRTDTQYF. In DNA, the CDR3 is TGCAGTGCTAGTGGGATGGCGGGAGTGAGGACAGATACGCAGTATTTT.